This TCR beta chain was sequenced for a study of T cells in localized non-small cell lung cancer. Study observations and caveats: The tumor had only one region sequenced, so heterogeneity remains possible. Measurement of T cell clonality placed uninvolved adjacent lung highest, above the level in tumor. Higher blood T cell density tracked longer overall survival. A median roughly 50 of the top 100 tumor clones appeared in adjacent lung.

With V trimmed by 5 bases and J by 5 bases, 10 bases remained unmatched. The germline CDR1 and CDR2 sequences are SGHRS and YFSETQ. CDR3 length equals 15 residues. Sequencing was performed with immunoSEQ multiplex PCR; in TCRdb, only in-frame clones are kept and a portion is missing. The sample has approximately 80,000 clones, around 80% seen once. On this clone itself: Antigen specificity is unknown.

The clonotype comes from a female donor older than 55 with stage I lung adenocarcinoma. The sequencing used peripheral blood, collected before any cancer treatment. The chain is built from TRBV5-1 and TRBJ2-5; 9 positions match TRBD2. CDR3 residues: CASRFRAGGGETQYF. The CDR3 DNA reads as TGCGCCAGCAGGTTTCGAGCGGGAGGCGGGGAGACCCAGTACTTC.